Below are 31 T cell receptor beta chains sequenced from a single sample in a study of T cells in Graves' hyperthyroidism and ophthalmopathy. Amplification of TCR beta CDR3 regions was performed using RNA transcripts as template. Researchers ran a first-round RT-PCR on the TCR CDR3 using the HTBI primer set. TCRdb analysed the multiplex PCR reads with MiXCR anew, one entry per CDR3 protein. This table has about 690,000 distinct CDR3 sequences, approximately 15% appearing once. The material sequenced was blood. The receptor source for this set is a man between 45 and 60 years old with Graves' hyperthyroidism.

This clonotype was detected ten times or more. The chain employs TRBV2 and TRBJ2-1; D is unclear. Trimming removed 8 bases from V and 8 bases from J, with 19 bases in between. The CDR3 runs to 14 residues. Looked up from germline, CDR1 is SNHLY and CDR2 is FYNNEI. CDR3 in amino acids: CASSPQGISDEQFF. In DNA form, the CDR3 reads TGTGCCAGCTCTCCCCAAGGTATAAGCGATGAGCAGTTCTTC.

This clonotype was found a few times. The chain has TRBV7-2 and TRBJ1-2; D may be TRBD1 (6 bases). Deletions cut 4 bases from V and 9 bases from J, with 15 bases between. Germline CDR1 is SGHTA and CDR2 is FQGNSA. The CDR3 is 13 amino acids. The CDR3 bases are TGTGCCAGCAGCTCCCGACAGGCGAGGCGCTACACCTTC. Translation: CASSSRQARRYTF. Combining the CDR3 with reference TRBV7-2 and TRBJ1-2 gives the whole variable domain GAGVSQSPSNKVTEKGKDVELRCDPISGHTALYWYRQSLGQGLEFLIYFQGNSAPDKSGLPSDRFSAERTGGSVSTLTIQRTQQEDSAVYLCASSSRQARRYTFGSGTRLTVV.

This clonotype was recorded many times. CDR3 DNA sequence: TGCAGCGTTGTGAAAGAGGGACAGGGGGGGTCAGATACGCAGTATTTT. As protein: CSVVKEGQGGSDTQYF. The chain employs TRBV29-1 and TRBJ2-3, with TRBD1 identical over 11 bases. Looked up from germline, CDR1 is SQVTM and CDR2 is ANQGSEA. Germline trimming cut 4 bases from V and 4 bases from J; bases unmatched to any gene: 10. The CDR3 length is 16 residues.

The chain uses TRBV29-1 and TRBJ1-2; no clear D. Per the germline V gene, CDR1 is SQVTM and CDR2 is ANQGSEA. V lost 6 bases and J 4 bases, leaving 15 bases between the germline ends. The CDR3 length is 13 residues. This CDR3 is CSVEATELYGYTF. CDR3 coding DNA: TGCAGCGTCGAGGCAACCGAACTCTATGGCTACACCTTC.

This clonotype was seen many times. The chain carries TRBV28 and TRBJ2-7, with 9 bases that match TRBD1. CDR1 and CDR2 from the germline V gene are MDHEN and SYDVKM. Germline trimming cut 5 bases from V and 3 bases from J; bases unmatched to any gene: 14. The CDR3 has 17 amino acids. The CDR3 DNA is TGTGCCAGCAGTGAGTCGGGGACAGGGCTCAGAGACTACGAGCAGTACTTC. It is translated as CASSESGTGLRDYEQYF.

This clonotype was counted many times. V gene TRBV12-3 or TRBV12-4 combines with J gene TRBJ1-1; D unclear. The CDR3 sequence is 13 residues long. V gave up 4 bases and J gave up 6 bases, with 12 bases separating them. The CDR3 coding sequence is TGTGCCAGCAGTTCACCCTCAAACCCTGAAGCTTTCTTT. It encodes CASSSPSNPEAFF.

This clonotype was seen only a few times. This chain connects TRBV19 to TRBJ1-1; D unclear. Germline V CDR1 and CDR2: LNHDA, SQIVND (reference sequence). The CDR3 covers 16 residues. V lost 4 bases to trimming and J lost 5 bases, with 20 bases between them. DNA for the CDR3: TGTGCCAGTAGTACCGGAAGGAGGATTACGGAAACTGAAGCTTTCTTT. It encodes CASSTGRRITETEAFF.

This clonotype has more than one count but fewer than ten. This rearrangement joins TRBV27 to TRBJ1-5; TRBD1 is a possible D gene (5 bases). V was shortened by 8 bases and J by 2 bases, with 13 bases between the two germline ends. The CDR3 spans 14 residues. Germline V lookup: CDR1 MNHEY, CDR2 SMNVEV (reference sequence). CDR3 protein: CASRPGNGNQPQHF. DNA of the CDR3: TGTGCCAGCCGACCAGGGAACGGCAATCAGCCCCAGCATTTT.

This clonotype occurred a few times. V usage is TRBV15 and J usage is TRBJ2-7; D is ambiguous. V lost 6 bases to trimming and J lost 0 bases, with 12 bases between them. The CDR3 runs to 14 residues. Per germline, CDR1 LNHNV and CDR2 YYDKDF (reference sequence). CDR3 nucleotides: TGTGCCACCAGTTTATCCAGGAGCTCCTACGAGCAGTACTTC. This sequence encodes CATSLSRSSYEQYF.

This clonotype occurred many times. V gene TRBV11-2 combines with J gene TRBJ1-1; D may be TRBD1 (6 bases). The CDR3 spans 13 residues. Germline-derived CDR1 and CDR2 are SGHAT and FQNNGV. Trimming removed 4 bases at V and 1 base at J, with 7 bases between. The CDR3 loop reads CASSWGQNTEAFF. The CDR3 bases are TGTGCCAGCAGCTGGGGACAGAACACTGAAGCTTTCTTT.

This clonotype has at least ten counts. The gene calls are TRBV14 and TRBJ1-1; D is perhaps TRBD1 (6 bases). V lost 5 bases, J lost 0 bases, and 13 bases lay in between. This CDR3 spans 15 amino acids. In germline, CDR1 is SGHDN, CDR2 FVKESK. The CDR3 sequence: CASSFSGHLNTEAFF. CDR3 nucleotide sequence: TGTGCCAGCAGCTTCTCGGGACACTTGAACACTGAAGCTTTCTTT.

In its sample, this clonotype was seen many times. V and J are TRBV7-9 and TRBJ2-1; TRBD2 matches at 9 bases. Germline-derived CDR1 and CDR2 are SEHNR and FQNEAQ (reference sequence). J was trimmed by 4 bases and V by 1 base; bases with no gene match: 5. The CDR3 runs to 16 residues. The CDR3 region has the DNA TGTGCCAGCAGCTTAGGAAGGCGGGAGGGGTACAATGAGCAGTTCTTC. Its translation: CASSLGRREGYNEQFF.

This clonotype was seen ten or more times. The rearrangement uses TRBV10-3 and TRBJ2-3, with 7 bases lining up with TRBD2. The CDR3 has 17 amino acids. V gave up 2 bases and J gave up 0 bases; unmatched junction bases: 8. Germline CDR1 reads ENHRY; CDR2 reads SYGVKD. The DNA for the CDR3 is TGTGCCATCAGTGAGACCTTTGGCGGGAGTAGCACAGATACGCAGTATTTT. Translating gives CAISETFGGSSTDTQYF.

The rearrangement links TRBV9 to TRBJ1-1; maybe TRBD1 (5 bases). Trimming left V 0 bases short and J 0 bases short, with 12 bases between. Germline loops: CDR1 SGDLS, CDR2 YYNGEE. CDR3 size: 16 residues. CDR3 residues: CASSVAERGLNTEAFF. CDR3 DNA: TGTGCCAGCAGCGTAGCTGAGAGGGGCCTGAACACTGAAGCTTTCTTT.

This clonotype was detected ten times or more. The genes are TRBV10-3 and TRBJ2-3, with 8 nucleotides matching TRBD2. Germline values: CDR1 ENHRY, CDR2 SYGVKD. The CDR3 extends over 17 amino acids. Trimming took 3 bases from V and 2 from J; bases not matched to a gene: 10. CDR3 in amino acids: CAISEGTSRVYTDTQYF. Written as DNA, the CDR3 is TGTGCCATCAGTGAAGGGACTAGTAGGGTTTACACAGATACGCAGTATTTT.

The rearrangement uses TRBV6-2 or TRBV6-3 and TRBJ2-1; D is possibly TRBD2 (5 bases). With 6 bases removed from V and 6 bases from J, the gap between germline ends came to 15 bases. There are 14 residues in the CDR3. In germline, CDR1 is MNHEY, CDR2 SVGEGT. The CDR3 DNA follows: TGTGCCAGCAGACAAGCGGCCTCCGTCAATGAGCAGTTCTTC. This translates into CASRQAASVNEQFF.

This rearrangement joins TRBV19 to TRBJ2-1, with 15 bases that match TRBD2. The CDR3 length is 17 residues. Per the germline V gene, CDR1 is LNHDA and CDR2 is SQIVND (reference sequence). V dropped 6 bases and J dropped 1; count of bases not matched to a gene: 4. As DNA, the CDR3 is TGTGCCAGTAGGCTCGGGACTAGCGGGAGGTCCTACAATGAGCAGTTCTTC. Encoded protein: CASRLGTSGRSYNEQFF.

A remark on this clonotype: This sequence may be a read error, since a much larger clone differs from it by one base. CDR3 region: CASSIPGTSGRNEQFF. CDR3 nucleotide sequence: TGTGCCAGCAGCATTCCTGGTACTAGCGGGAGAAATGAGCAGTTCTTC. The chain uses TRBV12-3 or TRBV12-4 and TRBJ2-1; TRBD2 matches 11 bases. This CDR3 has 16 amino acids. Trimming took 6 bases from V and 7 from J; bases not matched to a gene: 11.

This clonotype was observed once. The gene calls are TRBV6-5 and TRBJ2-4; TRBD2 matches at 12 bases. Germline CDR1 and CDR2: MNHEY and SVGAGI. The trim removed 4 bases at V and 8 bases at J, leaving 9 bases unmatched. There are 16 residues in the CDR3. The CDR3 DNA sequence: TGTGCCAGCAGTTCGACTAGCGGGAGCAGCCGGGACATTCAGTACTTC. Its protein is CASSSTSGSSRDIQYF.

The table lists this clonotype with many counts. The chain recombines TRBV6-5 with TRBJ2-1; D remains unclear. The CDR3 is made up of 14 amino acids. Germline values: CDR1 MNHEY, CDR2 SVGAGI. Trimming stripped 0 bases from V and 6 bases from J, with 9 bases between. The CDR3 region is CASSYSIGINEQFF. CDR3 nucleotide sequence: TGTGCCAGCAGTTACTCAATAGGGATCAATGAGCAGTTCTTC.

The rearrangement joins TRBV9 to TRBJ2-5; 11 bases are shared with TRBD2. The CDR3 consists of 16 residues. Germline V lookup: CDR1 SGDLS, CDR2 YYNGEE. The V gene end was trimmed by 2 bases and the J gene end by 5 bases; junction bases not matched to a gene: 8. The CDR3: CASSVGTSGTGETQYF. CDR3 DNA sequence: TGTGCCAGCAGCGTTGGGACTAGCGGCACGGGTGAGACCCAGTACTTC.

The chain has TRBV2 and TRBJ1-6; D gene unclear. Germline V gene data show CDR1 as SNHLY and CDR2 as FYNNEI. V was pared by 7 bases and J by 7 bases, with 11 bases between. The CDR3 runs to 13 residues. The CDR3 here is CASTDGRNSPLHF. Here the CDR3 DNA reads TGTGCCAGCACGGACGGCCGAAATTCACCCCTCCACTTT. The whole variable domain, remainder taken from reference TRBV2 and TRBJ1-6, is EPEVTQTPSHQVTQMGQEVILRCVPISNHLYFYWYRQILGQKVEFLVSFYNNEISEKSEIFDDQFSVERPDGSNFTLKIRSTKLEDSAMYFCASTDGRNSPLHFGNGTRLTVT.

The chain couples TRBV19 to TRBJ2-7, with D uncertain. CDR1 LNHDA and CDR2 SQIVND come from the germline V gene (reference sequence). The germline V and J ends were trimmed by 5 bases and 3 bases, with 20 bases remaining between them. There are 16 residues in the CDR3. This chain's CDR3 is CASSPHSGRSCYEQYF. In DNA, the CDR3 is TGTGCCAGTAGTCCCCACTCGGGCAGGAGCTGCTACGAGCAGTACTTC.

The chain employs TRBV14 and TRBJ1-1, with 7 bases identical to TRBD1. Trimming cost V 3 bases and J 5 bases; bases outside gene matches: 6. This CDR3 has 14 residues. Germline loops: CDR1 SGHDN, CDR2 FVKESK. The CDR3 protein is CASSQKTGLTEAFF. CDR3 nucleotides: TGTGCCAGCAGCCAGAAGACAGGGTTGACTGAAGCTTTCTTT.

This clonotype appeared a few times. The chain employs TRBV19 and TRBJ1-1, with a possible D match to TRBD1 (5 bases). Trimming cost V 5 bases and J 0 bases, with 13 bases left between them. Germline CDR1 LNHDA, CDR2 SQIVND (reference sequence). The CDR3 is 15 amino acids. CDR3 sequence reads: CASSPSNRLNTEAFF. CDR3 DNA sequence: TGTGCCAGTAGTCCCTCGAACAGGCTGAACACTGAAGCTTTCTTT.

This clonotype occurred many times. J is TRBJ2-1 and V is TRBV11-2, with TRBD2 matching over 11 bases. CDR1 and CDR2 from the germline V gene are SGHAT and FQNNGV. The CDR3 runs to 16 residues. Germline trimming cut 2 bases from V and 6 bases from J; bases unmatched to any gene: 6. In DNA form, the CDR3 reads TGTGCCAGCAGCTTACCGGGACTAGCGGTGATCAATGAGCAGTTCTTC. As protein: CASSLPGLAVINEQFF.

The V gene is TRBV4-1, the J gene TRBJ2-1; the D call may be TRBD1 or TRBD2 (5 bases each). V gave up 3 bases and J gave up 7 bases, with 19 bases separating them. The CDR3 consists of 16 residues. Germline assignment: CDR1 MGHRA and CDR2 YSYEKL. The CDR3 nucleotides read TGCGCCAGCAGCCAGACCGGGACGCGTTTAACGAATGAGCAGTTCTTC. This codes for CASSQTGTRLTNEQFF.

This clonotype has ten or more counts. The V call is TRBV12-3 or TRBV12-4, the J call TRBJ1-2; 7 bases are shared with TRBD1. The CDR3 runs 15 residues. V shed 6 bases, J shed 3 bases, and the junction held 10 bases outside the gene matches. CDR3 in amino acids: CASRPRGTADYGYTF. DNA for the CDR3: TGTGCCAGCAGGCCCCGAGGGACAGCCGACTATGGCTACACCTTC.

The chain recombines TRBV27 with TRBJ2-7; D is undetermined. The V gene's germline CDR1 is MNHEY and CDR2 SMNVEV (reference sequence). The length of the CDR3 is 14 residues. Trimming took 3 bases from V and 2 from J, leaving 11 bases between them. The CDR3 nucleotides read TGTGCCAGCAGTTTTAGGGAACCCCCCTACGAGCAGTACTTC. As protein: CASSFREPPYEQYF.

This clonotype was detected a few times. This chain connects TRBV7-9 to TRBJ1-2, with D possibly being TRBD1 (6 bases). CDR3 size: 16 residues. V lost 5 bases, J lost 4 bases, and 20 bases lay in between. The germline V gene encodes CDR1 SEHNR and CDR2 FQNEAQ (reference sequence). In DNA, the CDR3 is TGTGCCAGCAGCCCTCCTGCGAGGGGGGATATCTATGGCTACACCTTC. This translates into CASSPPARGDIYGYTF.

The genes are TRBV20-1 and TRBJ2-1, with 7 bases fitting TRBD2. The CDR3 runs 14 residues. Germline CDR1 reads DFQATT; CDR2 reads SNEGSKA (reference sequence). Trimming took 8 bases from V and 8 from J; bases not matched to a gene: 15. CDR3 DNA: TGCAGTCCCGGGGATGGCGGGAGAGGCGATGAGCAGTTCTTC. This gives the protein CSPGDGGRGDEQFF.